The 9 T cell receptor beta chains below come from one sample, sequenced in a study of T cells in Graves' hyperthyroidism and ophthalmopathy. Amplification targeted TCR beta CDR3 regions from RNA transcripts. In the first-round RT-PCR of the TCR CDR3, the HTBI primer set was used. One entry per CDR3 protein, called by TCRdb with MiXCR from the multiplex PCR reads. The sample carries 400,000 to 600,000 distinct CDR3 sequences, about 15% recorded once. Sequencing input: blood. The origin of the receptors is a woman under 40 with Graves' ophthalmopathy.

The rearrangement joins TRBV19 to TRBJ1-5; 8 bases map to TRBD1. J gave up 0 bases and V 6 bases, and 13 bases lay outside the gene matches. The CDR3 contains 18 residues. The V gene's germline CDR1 is LNHDA and CDR2 SQIVND (reference sequence). The CDR3 nucleotides are TGTGCCAGTAGCCCCACCCCTGACAGGGGTGATAGCAATCAGCCCCAGCATTTT. It encodes CASSPTPDRGDSNQPQHF.

This clonotype was detected many times. The V gene is TRBV20-1, the J gene TRBJ1-1; perhaps TRBD1 as D (5 bases). V lost 6 bases and J 7 bases, leaving 15 bases between the germline ends. The CDR3 extends over 12 amino acids. Germline assignment: CDR1 DFQATT and CDR2 SNEGSKA (reference sequence). CDR3: CSANGGVGEAFF. DNA for the CDR3: TGCAGTGCGAACGGGGGGGTAGGTGAAGCTTTCTTT.

A few counts support this clonotype. The V and J genes are TRBV29-1 and TRBJ2-3; D may be TRBD2 (6 bases). The V end was cut by 1 base, the J end by 7 bases, with 12 bases between. This CDR3 has 13 residues. Germline CDR1 SQVTM, CDR2 ANQGSEA. The CDR3 nucleotides read TGCAGCGTTGAAGGGGGGGTTGAGCATACGCAGTATTTT. This encodes CSVEGGVEHTQYF.

This clonotype was counted ten times or more. The gene calls are TRBV30 and TRBJ1-1, with a weak D call TRBD1 (6 bases). Germline CDR1 and CDR2: GTSNPN and SVGIG (reference sequence). V lost 4 bases and J 5 bases, leaving 14 bases between the germline ends. The CDR3 has 13 residues. The CDR3 DNA is TGTGCCTGGAACAGGGATCGAGGGACTGAAGCTTTCTTT. It codes for CAWNRDRGTEAFF. Complete variable domain (other parts from reference TRBV30 and TRBJ1-1): SQTIHQWPATLVQPVGSPLSLECTVEGTSNPNLYWYRQAAGRGLQLLFYSVGIGQISSEVPQNLSASRPQDRQFILSSKKLLLSDSGFYLCAWNRDRGTEAFFGQGTRLTVV.

The V call is TRBV7-9, the J call TRBJ2-1; TRBD1 matches 9 bases. Germline CDR1 and CDR2: SEHNR and FQNEAQ (reference sequence). V was pared by 5 bases and J by 5 bases, with 13 bases of the junction left unmatched. The CDR3 has 17 amino acids. CDR3 bases: TGTGCCAGCAGCCTAAAAACCGGGACAGGGAGTCACAATGAGCAGTTCTTC. This codes for CASSLKTGTGSHNEQFF.

Ten or more counts support this clonotype. The chain recombines TRBV20-1 with TRBJ2-7; 11 bases match TRBD2. CDR3 length: 14 residues. V trimming: 4 bases; J trimming: 2 bases; junction bases outside the gene matches: 4. Germline CDR1 is DFQATT and CDR2 is SNEGSKA (reference sequence). CDR3 region: CSATYSGGAYEQYF. In DNA form, the CDR3 reads TGCAGTGCTACGTATAGCGGGGGGGCCTACGAGCAGTACTTC.

The V and J genes are TRBV7-6 and TRBJ1-3; the D gene is possibly TRBD1 (6 bases). Per the germline V gene, CDR1 is SGHVS and CDR2 is FNYEAQ. The CDR3 spans 15 residues. Trimming took off 5 bases at V and 2 bases at J, with 13 bases between the two ends. The chain's CDR3 is CASSRTGRAGNTIYF. Here the CDR3 DNA reads TGTGCCAGCAGCCGTACAGGGCGTGCTGGAAACACCATATATTTT.

The chain is built from TRBV3-1 and TRBJ2-5; TRBD2 aligns across 8 bases. Germline CDR1 is LGHDT and CDR2 is YNNKEL (reference sequence). V lost 3 bases to trimming and J lost 3 bases; unmatched junction nucleotides: 3. This CDR3 region has 14 residues. In DNA, the CDR3 is TGTGCCAGCAGCCACCGTAGCGGGGAAGAGACCCAGTACTTC. This translates into CASSHRSGEETQYF.

The chain recombines TRBV20-1 with TRBJ1-1, with TRBD1 as a possible D gene (6 bases). Per germline, CDR1 DFQATT and CDR2 SNEGSKA (reference sequence). Trimming pared 5 bases from V and 11 bases from J, leaving 15 bases between. The CDR3 is made up of 11 amino acids. CDR3 sequence reads: CSAEGGGAAFF. The CDR3 DNA sequence: TGCAGTGCTGAGGGGGGGGGCGCGGCTTTCTTT.